Listed below are T cell receptor beta chains from one sample, sequenced in a study of blood T cell repertoires in COVID-19. Sequencing was performed with immunoSEQ multiplex PCR; in TCRdb, only in-frame clones are kept and a portion is missing. This table holds approximately 160,000 clones, more than 60% found once. The sequenced sample was peripheral blood. These receptors came from a man between 65 and 85 years old with acute or convalescent COVID-19. The CDR3 runs from the conserved cysteine through the conserved F or W. Fields, in order: D gene, V gene, J gene, clone size, CDR3 protein, CDR3 DNA. D genes are given only for firm matches. Size is omitted from some rows. Given values are once, few, many or a class for expanded clones.

D gene: TRBD2; V gene: TRBV9; J gene: TRBJ2-1; clone size: -; CDR3 protein: CASSPGLADNEQFF; CDR3 DNA: TGTGCCAGCAGCCCGGGACTAGCGGACAATGAGCAGTTCTTC
D gene: TRBD1; V gene: TRBV4-1; J gene: TRBJ1-1; clone size: once; CDR3 protein: CASSQGDSMNTEAFF; CDR3 DNA: TGCGCCAGCAGCCAAGGGGACAGCATGAACACTGAAGCTTTCTTT
D gene: -; V gene: TRBV14; J gene: TRBJ2-5; clone size: -; CDR3 protein: CASSQRQLGIQETQYF; CDR3 DNA: TGTGCCAGCAGCCAGAGGCAGTTGGGTATCCAAGAGACCCAGTACTTC
D gene: -; V gene: TRBV1; J gene: TRBJ2-2; clone size: -; CDR3 protein: CTRVPGTITGELFF; CDR3 DNA: TGCACCAGGGTTCCCGGGACAATCACCGGGGAGCTGTTTTTT
D gene: -; V gene: TRBV7-9; J gene: TRBJ2-2; clone size: many; CDR3 protein: CASSFGIADTGELFF; CDR3 DNA: TGTGCCAGCAGCTTCGGCATAGCGGACACCGGGGAGCTGTTTTTT
D gene: -; V gene: TRBV6-5; J gene: TRBJ1-4; clone size: -; CDR3 protein: CATRTRTENEKLFF; CDR3 DNA: TGTGCCACCCGAACCCGGACAGAAAATGAAAAACTGTTTTTT
D gene: -; V gene: TRBV7-2; J gene: TRBJ2-7; clone size: few; CDR3 protein: CASSPSPTATYEQYF; CDR3 DNA: TGTGCCAGCAGCCCAAGCCCGACAGCCACCTACGAGCAGTACTTC
D gene: -; V gene: TRBV30; J gene: TRBJ1-1; clone size: -; CDR3 protein: CAWSGASAEAFF; CDR3 DNA: TGTGCCTGGAGTGGAGCATCCGCTGAAGCTTTCTTT
D gene: -; V gene: TRBV7-2; J gene: TRBJ2-5; clone size: -; CDR3 protein: CASSSTGVGQETQYF; CDR3 DNA: TGTGCCAGCAGCTCGACGGGGGTTGGACAAGAGACCCAGTACTTC
D gene: -; V gene: TRBV7-3; J gene: TRBJ1-1; clone size: few; CDR3 protein: CASSFSRGSTEAFF; CDR3 DNA: TGTGCCAGCAGCTTCTCACGGGGGAGCACTGAAGCTTTCTTT
D gene: -; V gene: TRBV28; J gene: TRBJ2-2; clone size: -; CDR3 protein: CASSTSGLPNWELFF; CDR3 DNA: -
D gene: -; V gene: TRBV28; J gene: TRBJ1-4; clone size: -; CDR3 protein: CASSFAGTTNEKLFF; CDR3 DNA: TGTGCCAGCAGTTTCGCAGGGACAACTAATGAAAAACTGTTTTTT
D gene: -; V gene: TRBV25-1; J gene: TRBJ1-2; clone size: -; CDR3 protein: CASSVPGMGAYGYTF; CDR3 DNA: TGTGCCAGCAGTGTCCCGGGGATGGGAGCCTATGGCTACACCTTC
D gene: -; V gene: TRBV10-3; J gene: TRBJ1-3; clone size: -; CDR3 protein: CAITSAGRGVNTIYF; CDR3 DNA: TGTGCCATCACTTCTGCCGGTAGAGGTGTAAACACCATATATTTT
D gene: -; V gene: TRBV7-9; J gene: TRBJ2-2; clone size: -; CDR3 protein: CASSSLGDTITNTGELFF; CDR3 DNA: TGTGCCAGCAGCTCCTTGGGGGACACCATCACAAACACCGGGGAGCTGTTTTTT
D gene: -; V gene: TRBV4-1; J gene: TRBJ1-4; clone size: -; CDR3 protein: CASSQGPMANEKLFF; CDR3 DNA: TGCGCCAGCAGCCAAGGGCCCATGGCTAATGAAAAACTGTTTTTT
D gene: -; V gene: TRBV7-3; J gene: TRBJ2-1; clone size: -; CDR3 protein: CASSPGTYVNEQFF; CDR3 DNA: TGTGCCAGCAGCCCCGGGACTTATGTCAATGAGCAGTTCTTC